This T cell receptor (beta chain) comes out of a study of cytomegalovirus exposure and HLA in healthy donors. Study-wide background: Previous work identified roughly 110 million unique TCR beta sequences from around 200 million T cells.

This clone was recorded a few times. The PCR used 60 Vbeta and 13 Jbeta primers. The repertoire was sequenced with immunoSEQ multiplex PCR; TCRdb's copy has only in-frame clones and lacks some. This sample carries approximately 79,000 clones, around 81% of them seen once, and the ten largest clones take 1.5% to 2%. The sequenced sample consisted of PBMCs. The sequence derives from a man aged 40-55 years in good health and CMV-seronegative.

For the CDR3, the DNA is TGCGCCAGCAGCTTGTTTCAGGGCACTGAAGCTTTCTTT. Its translation is CASSLFQGTEAFF. The chain couples TRBV5-1 to TRBJ1-1; D is perhaps TRBD1 (5 bases). From germline, CDR1 is SGHRS and CDR2 YFSETQ. This CDR3 spans 13 amino acids. Trimming took 1 base from V and 4 from J, leaving 8 bases between them.